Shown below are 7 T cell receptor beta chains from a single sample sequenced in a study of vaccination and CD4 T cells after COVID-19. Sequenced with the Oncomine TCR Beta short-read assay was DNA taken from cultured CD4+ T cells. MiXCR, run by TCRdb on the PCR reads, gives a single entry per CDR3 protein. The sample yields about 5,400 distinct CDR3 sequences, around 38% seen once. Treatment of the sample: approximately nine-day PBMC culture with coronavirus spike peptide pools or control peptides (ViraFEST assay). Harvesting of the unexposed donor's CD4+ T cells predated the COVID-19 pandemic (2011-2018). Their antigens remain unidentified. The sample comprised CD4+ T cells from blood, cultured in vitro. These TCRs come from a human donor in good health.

The CDR3 protein is CASSFGGNYGYTF. DNA for the CDR3: TGTGCCAGCAGTTTTGGCGGGAACTATGGCTACACCTTC. The V call is TRBV27, the J call TRBJ1-2, with D uncertain. V was clipped by 3 bases and J by 2 bases, with 7 bases between them. Germline CDR1 and CDR2: MNHEY and SMNVEV (reference sequence). The CDR3 is made up of 13 amino acids.

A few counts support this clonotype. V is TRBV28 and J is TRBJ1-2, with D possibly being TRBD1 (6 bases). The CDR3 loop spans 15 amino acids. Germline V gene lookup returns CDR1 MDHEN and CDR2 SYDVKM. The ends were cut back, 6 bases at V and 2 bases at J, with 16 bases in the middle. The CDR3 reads CASRAGLRGNYGYTF. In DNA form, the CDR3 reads TGTGCCAGCAGGGCGGGCCTCAGGGGAAACTATGGCTACACCTTC.

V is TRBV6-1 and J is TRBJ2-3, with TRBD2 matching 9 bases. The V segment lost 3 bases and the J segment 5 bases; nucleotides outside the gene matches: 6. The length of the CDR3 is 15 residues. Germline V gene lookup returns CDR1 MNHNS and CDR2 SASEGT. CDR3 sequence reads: CASSDQAGGLDTQYF. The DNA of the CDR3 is TGTGCCAGCAGTGATCAAGCGGGAGGTCTAGATACGCAGTATTTT.

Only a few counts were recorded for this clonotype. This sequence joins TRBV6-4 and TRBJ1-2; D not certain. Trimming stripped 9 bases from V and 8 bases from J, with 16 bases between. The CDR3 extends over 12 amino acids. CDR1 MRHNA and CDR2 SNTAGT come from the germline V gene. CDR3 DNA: TGTGCCAGTTATTCCCGAAATGACGGCTACACCTTC. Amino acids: CASYSRNDGYTF.

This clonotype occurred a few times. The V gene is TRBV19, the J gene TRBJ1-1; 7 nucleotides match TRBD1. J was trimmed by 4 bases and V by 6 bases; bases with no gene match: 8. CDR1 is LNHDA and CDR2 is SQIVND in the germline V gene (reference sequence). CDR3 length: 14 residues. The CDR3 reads CASRRGGQITEAFF. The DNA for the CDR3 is TGTGCCAGTAGGCGGGGGGGACAGATCACTGAAGCTTTCTTT. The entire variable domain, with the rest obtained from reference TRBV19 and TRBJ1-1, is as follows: DGGITQSPKYLFRKEGQNVTLSCEQNLNHDAMYWYRQDPGQGLRLIYYSQIVNDFQKGDIAEGYSVSREKKESFPLTVTSAQKNPTAFYLCASRRGGQITEAFFGQGTRLTVV.

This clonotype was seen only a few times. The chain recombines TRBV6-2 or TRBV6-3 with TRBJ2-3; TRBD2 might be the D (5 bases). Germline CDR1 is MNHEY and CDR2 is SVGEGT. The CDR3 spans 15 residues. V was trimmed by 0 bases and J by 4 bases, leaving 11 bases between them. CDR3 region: CASSYSASRPDTQYF. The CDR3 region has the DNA TGTGCCAGCAGTTACTCCGCTAGCAGACCAGATACGCAGTATTTT.

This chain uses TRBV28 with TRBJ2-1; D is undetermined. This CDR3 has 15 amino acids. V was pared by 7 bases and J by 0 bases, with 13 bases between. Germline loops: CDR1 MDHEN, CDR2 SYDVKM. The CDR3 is CASTLDGLSYNEQFF. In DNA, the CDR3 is TGTGCCAGCACCCTCGACGGGCTCTCCTACAATGAGCAGTTCTTC. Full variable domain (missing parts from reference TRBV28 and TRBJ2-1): DVKVTQSSRYLVKRTGEKVFLECVQDMDHENMFWYRQDPGLGLRLIYFSYDVKMKEKGDIPEGYSVSREKKERFSLILESASTNQTSMYLCASTLDGLSYNEQFFGPGTRLTVL.